Below, 10 T cell receptor beta chains from the same sample are listed, as sequenced in a study of T-cell reconstitution after alpha-beta-depleted transplantation in children. TCRbeta library construction was performed incorporating unique molecular identifiers. A single record per CDR3 protein comes from TCRdb applying MiXCR to the PCR reads. There are roughly 170,000 distinct CDR3 sequences in the sample; over 5.5% occur only once, and 3% lies in the top ten. The specimen comprised PBMCs from the stem cell graft donor, sampled from the stem cell graft. These receptors all come from a human donor who donated a stem cell graft to a child with Wiskott-Aldrich syndrome.

This clonotype came up many times. The chain has TRBV18 and TRBJ1-2; D not resolved. The CDR3 loop spans 14 amino acids. V was trimmed by 3 bases and J by 4 bases, leaving 12 bases between them. The germline V gene has CDR1 KGHSH and CDR2 LQKENI. The CDR3 protein is CASSPSGRSYGYTF. DNA of the CDR3: TGTGCCAGCTCACCTTCGGGCAGGTCCTATGGCTACACCTTC. Combining the CDR3 with reference TRBV18 and TRBJ1-2 gives the whole variable domain NAGVMQNPRHLVRRRGQEARLRCSPMKGHSHVYWYRQLPEEGLKFMVYLQKENIIDESGMPKERFSAEFPKEGPSILRIQQVVRGDSAAYFCASSPSGRSYGYTFGSGTRLTVV.

This chain joins TRBV5-1 and TRBJ1-3; D gene uncertain. Deletions cut 1 base from V and 4 bases from J, with 3 bases between. In germline, CDR1 is SGHRS, CDR2 YFSETQ. The CDR3 totals 12 residues. CDR3 nucleotide sequence: TGCGCCAGCAGCTTGAAGGGAAACACCATATATTTT. Translated, it gives CASSLKGNTIYF.

This clonotype was seen repeatedly, ten times or more. The gene calls are TRBV7-9 and TRBJ1-1; no clear D gene. The CDR3 has 11 residues. Trimming removed 2 bases at V and 3 bases at J, with 1 base between. Germline lookup yields CDR1 SEHNR and CDR2 FQNEAQ (reference sequence). This CDR3 is CASSLYTEAFF. The CDR3 DNA is TGTGCCAGCAGCTTATACACTGAAGCTTTCTTT.

This clonotype came up many times. The chain employs TRBV5-1 and TRBJ2-1; possible D gene TRBD1, 6 bases. The germline V and J ends were trimmed by 3 bases and 7 bases, with 14 bases remaining between them. The CDR3 covers 14 residues. Germline V gene sequence: CDR1 SGHRS, CDR2 YFSETQ. CDR3 DNA sequence: TGCGCCAGCAGCTACCGGACAGCTGTTAATGAGCAGTTCTTC. This codes for CASSYRTAVNEQFF.

This clonotype showed up many times. The chain employs TRBV12-3 or TRBV12-4 and TRBJ2-2; D is undetermined. Deletions cut 3 bases from V and 5 bases from J, with 7 bases between. The CDR3 extends over 13 amino acids. In DNA form, the CDR3 reads TGTGCCAGCAGTTTCTGGGAAACCGGGGAGCTGTTTTTT. This encodes CASSFWETGELFF.

This clonotype was recorded many times. The chain recombines TRBV19 with TRBJ1-1, with D maybe TRBD1 (5 bases). Trimming cost V 0 bases and J 1 base, with 12 bases left between them. Germline V lookup: CDR1 LNHDA, CDR2 SQIVND (reference sequence). The CDR3 sequence is 16 residues long. DNA of the CDR3: TGTGCCAGTAGTATAGATCGTTATCAGGGGAACACTGAAGCTTTCTTT. Translation: CASSIDRYQGNTEAFF.

DNA for the CDR3: TGCAGCGTTGGGGCTAGTTACGAGCAGTACTTC. It yields the protein CSVGASYEQYF. The J gene is TRBJ2-7, the V gene TRBV29-1, with D hard to call. This CDR3 spans 11 amino acids. The germline V gene encodes CDR1 SQVTM and CDR2 ANQGSEA. The V and J ends lost 4 bases and 4 bases respectively, with 8 bases between them.

This clonotype has at least ten counts. This chain uses TRBV6-6 with TRBJ2-7, with D uncertain. V lost 9 bases to trimming and J lost 2 bases, with 11 bases between them. In germline, CDR1 is MNHNY, CDR2 SVGAGI (reference sequence). The CDR3 is 12 amino acids. The CDR3 loop is CASSFQAYEQYF. CDR3 nucleotides: TGTGCCAGTTCCTTCCAAGCCTACGAGCAGTACTTC.

The chain joins TRBV3-1 to TRBJ2-1, with TRBD2 identical over 15 bases. Germline values: CDR1 LGHDT, CDR2 YNNKEL (reference sequence). The CDR3 consists of 19 residues. The J segment lost 5 bases and the V segment lost 4 bases, leaving 12 bases of the junction unmatched. The DNA for the CDR3 is TGTGCCAGCAGCCTCGGACTAGCGGGAGGGCCGGGGATACACAATGAGCAGTTCTTC. Protein sequence: CASSLGLAGGPGIHNEQFF.

In its sample, this clonotype was seen many times. The chain employs TRBV30 and TRBJ1-1; D is undetermined. The V gene lost 2 bases and the J gene lost 6 bases, with 10 bases spanning the gap. In germline, CDR1 is GTSNPN, CDR2 SVGIG (reference sequence). CDR3 length: 12 residues. The CDR3 protein is CAWSLVAAEAFF. In DNA form, the CDR3 reads TGTGCCTGGAGTTTGGTGGCTGCTGAAGCTTTCTTT.